This note documents a single T cell receptor (beta chain) sequence. The data are from a study of T-cell reconstitution after alpha-beta-depleted transplantation in children. Unique molecular identifiers featured in how the TCRbeta library was prepared. TCRdb itself ran the PCR reads through MiXCR, one entry per CDR3 protein. Of about 250,000 distinct CDR3 sequences listed, about 24% were seen once; the top ten hold 4.8%. Germline V gene data show CDR1 as SNHLY and CDR2 as FYNNEI. CDR3 size: 13 residues. V lost 1 base and J lost 8, with 9 bases in between. This clonotype was sampled from a female patient aged 2-15 years who had a stem cell transplant for congenital amegakaryocytic thrombocytopenia, so the T cells may come from the graft donor. This chain uses TRBV2 with TRBJ2-1, with D unclear. Sequencing was performed on PBMCs, mostly from graft donor cells, taken 360 days after TCRalphabeta/CD19-depleted stem cell transplant. The DNA for the CDR3 is TGTGCCAGCAGTGAAGGGGTGGTCGATGAGCAGTTCTTC. Protein sequence: CASSEGVVDEQFF.